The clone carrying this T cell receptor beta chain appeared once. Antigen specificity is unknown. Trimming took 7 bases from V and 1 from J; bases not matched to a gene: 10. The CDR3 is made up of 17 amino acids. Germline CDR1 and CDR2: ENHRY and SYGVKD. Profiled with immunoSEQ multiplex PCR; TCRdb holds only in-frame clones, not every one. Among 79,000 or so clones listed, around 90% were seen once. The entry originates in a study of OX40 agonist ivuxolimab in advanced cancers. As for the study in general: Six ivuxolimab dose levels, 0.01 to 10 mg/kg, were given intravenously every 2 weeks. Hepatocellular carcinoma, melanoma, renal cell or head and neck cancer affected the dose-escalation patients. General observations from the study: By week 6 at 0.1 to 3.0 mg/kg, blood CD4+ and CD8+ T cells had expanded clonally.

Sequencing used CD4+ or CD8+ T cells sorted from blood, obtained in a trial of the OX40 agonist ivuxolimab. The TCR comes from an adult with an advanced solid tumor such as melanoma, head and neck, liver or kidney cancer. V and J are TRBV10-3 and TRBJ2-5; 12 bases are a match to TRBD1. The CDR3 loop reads CAITPGQGAAPQETQYF. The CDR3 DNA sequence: TGTGCCATCACTCCGGGACAGGGGGCGGCCCCCCAAGAGACCCAGTACTTC.